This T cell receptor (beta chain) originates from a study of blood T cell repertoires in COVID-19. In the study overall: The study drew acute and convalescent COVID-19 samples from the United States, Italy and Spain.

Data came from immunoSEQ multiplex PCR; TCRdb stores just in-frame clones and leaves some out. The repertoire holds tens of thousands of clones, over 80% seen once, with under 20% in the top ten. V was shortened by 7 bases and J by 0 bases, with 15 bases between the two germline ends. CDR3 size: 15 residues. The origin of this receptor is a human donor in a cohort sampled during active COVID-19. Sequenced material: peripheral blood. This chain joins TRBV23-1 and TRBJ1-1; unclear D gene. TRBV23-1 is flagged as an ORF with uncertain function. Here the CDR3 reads CASTPLAVMNTEAFF. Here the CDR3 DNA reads TGCGCCAGCACTCCCCTGGCCGTTATGAACACTGAAGCTTTCTTT.